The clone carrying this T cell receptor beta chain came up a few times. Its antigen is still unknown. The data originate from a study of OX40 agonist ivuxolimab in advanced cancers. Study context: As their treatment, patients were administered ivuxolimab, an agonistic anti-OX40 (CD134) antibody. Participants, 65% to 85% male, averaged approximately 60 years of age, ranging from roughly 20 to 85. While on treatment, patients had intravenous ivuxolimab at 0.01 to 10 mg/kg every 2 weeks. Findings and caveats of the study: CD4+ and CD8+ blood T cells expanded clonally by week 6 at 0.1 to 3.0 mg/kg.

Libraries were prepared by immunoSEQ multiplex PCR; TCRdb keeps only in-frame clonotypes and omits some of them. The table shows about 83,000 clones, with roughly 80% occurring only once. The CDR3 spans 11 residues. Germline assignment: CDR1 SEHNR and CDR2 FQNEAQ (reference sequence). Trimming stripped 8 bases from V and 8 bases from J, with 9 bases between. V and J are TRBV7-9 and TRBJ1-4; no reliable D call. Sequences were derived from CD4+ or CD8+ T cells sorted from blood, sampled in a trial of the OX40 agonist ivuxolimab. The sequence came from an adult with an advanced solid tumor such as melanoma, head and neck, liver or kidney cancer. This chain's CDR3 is CASASREKLFF. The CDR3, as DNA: TGTGCCAGCGCTTCAAGAGAAAAACTGTTTTTT.